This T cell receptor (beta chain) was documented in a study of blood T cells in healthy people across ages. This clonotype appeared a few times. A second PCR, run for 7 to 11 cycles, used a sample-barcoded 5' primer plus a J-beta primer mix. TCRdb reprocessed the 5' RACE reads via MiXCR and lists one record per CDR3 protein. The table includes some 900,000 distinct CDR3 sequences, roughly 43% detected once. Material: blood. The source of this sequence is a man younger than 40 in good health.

The CDR3: CSASSQDRGRYNEQFF. The CDR3 DNA reads TGCAGTGCTAGTTCCCAGGACAGGGGGCGTTACAATGAGCAGTTCTTC. This rearrangement joins TRBV20-1 to TRBJ2-1, with TRBD1 identical over 11 bases. The V gene end was trimmed by 3 bases and the J gene end by 4 bases; junction bases not matched to a gene: 8. This CDR3 contains 16 residues. Germline V CDR1 and CDR2: DFQATT, SNEGSKA (reference sequence).